The 30 T cell receptor beta chains below were found in one sample sequenced in a study of CD8+ T cells in alopecia areata. As the sequencing template, cDNA was produced by extracting RNA and reverse transcribing it. Assay: immunoSEQ multiplex PCR; the TCRdb copy retains only in-frame clones and omits some. This sample has hundreds of thousands of clones, with 50% to 70% found just once. The sequenced sample was CD4+ T cells sorted from blood, obtained at week 0. The origin of the receptors is a human donor with alopecia areata.

This clone showed up just a few times. The chain links TRBV19 to TRBJ1-4; no reliable D call. The CDR3 is 14 amino acids. Germline V gives CDR1 LNHDA, CDR2 SQIVND (reference sequence). Trimming pared 3 bases from V and 5 bases from J, leaving 10 bases between. The CDR3 DNA is TGTGCCAGTAGTATTGTAGTGTTAAATGAAAAACTGTTTTTT. Translation gives CASSIVVLNEKLFF. Filled out from reference TRBV19 and TRBJ1-4, the complete variable domain reads DGGITQSPKYLFRKEGQNVTLSCEQNLNHDAMYWYRQDPGQGLRLIYYSQIVNDFQKGDIAEGYSVSREKKESFPLTVTSAQKNPTAFYLCASSIVVLNEKLFFGSGTQLSVL.

The genes are TRBV9 and TRBJ2-5, with 10 bases fitting TRBD1. CDR1 and CDR2 (germline): SGDLS, YYNGEE. This CDR3 is built from 16 residues. V gave up 4 bases and J gave up 5 bases; unmatched junction bases: 11. As DNA, the CDR3 is TGTGCCAGCAGCCCCCTTGGGGGGACAGGGGATGAGACCCAGTACTTC. Translating gives CASSPLGGTGDETQYF. Variable domain in full (rest from reference TRBV9 and TRBJ2-5): DSGVTQTPKHLITATGQRVTLRCSPRSGDLSVYWYQQSLDQGLQFLIQYYNGEERAKGNILERFSAQQFPDLHSELNLSSLELGDSALYFCASSPLGGTGDETQYFGPGTRLLVL.

The chain carries TRBV11-2 and TRBJ1-2, with 7 bases identical to TRBD1. The CDR3 consists of 16 residues. V trimming: 4 bases; J trimming: 8 bases; junction bases outside the gene matches: 16. The germline V gene encodes CDR1 SGHAT and CDR2 FQNNGV. The CDR3: CASSSSYRGPGVGYTF. The CDR3 coding sequence is TGTGCCAGCAGCTCCAGTTACAGGGGACCGGGCGTCGGCTACACCTTC.

The chain is built from TRBV5-1 and TRBJ1-3; D unresolved. V lost 0 bases and J lost 4, with 5 bases in between. CDR3 length: 13 amino acids. The germline V gene encodes CDR1 SGHRS and CDR2 YFSETQ. CDR3 bases: TGCGCCAGCAGCTTGGACGGCGGAAACACCATATATTTT. Translated: CASSLDGGNTIYF.

A few counts support this clone. The chain employs TRBV28 and TRBJ2-4; D uncertain. The CDR3 runs 15 residues. The ends were cut back, 6 bases at V and 0 bases at J, with 12 bases in the middle. From germline, CDR1 is MDHEN and CDR2 SYDVKM. This chain's CDR3 is CASSPPGAAKNIQYF. As DNA, the CDR3 is TGTGCCAGCAGCCCCCCAGGAGCAGCCAAAAACATTCAGTACTTC.

V is TRBV6-1 and J is TRBJ1-6; possible D gene TRBD1, 5 bases. Germline V gene sequence: CDR1 MNHNS, CDR2 SASEGT. Trimming took off 10 bases at V and 12 bases at J, with 19 bases between the two ends. The CDR3 length is 13 residues. The CDR3 DNA reads TGTGCCACCAAACAGGACTCAGCCGGACCCCTCCACTTT. This sequence encodes CATKQDSAGPLHF.

The V call is TRBV29-1, the J call TRBJ2-1, with 7 bases identical to TRBD2. The CDR3 consists of 16 residues. The germline gives CDR1 SQVTM, CDR2 ANQGSEA. V was pared by 0 bases and J by 0 bases, with 5 bases of the junction left unmatched. CDR3 residues: CSVEDHGGSSYNEQFF. Written as DNA, the CDR3 is TGCAGCGTTGAAGATCACGGCGGGAGCTCCTACAATGAGCAGTTCTTC.

In this sample, this clone turned up a few times. The chain recombines TRBV7-9 with TRBJ2-7; the D gene is possibly TRBD2 (6 bases). Germline values: CDR1 SEHNR, CDR2 FQNEAQ (reference sequence). The CDR3 is 14 amino acids. The ends were cut back, 5 bases at V and 3 bases at J, with 14 bases in the middle. The chain's CDR3 is CASSTQGLHYEQYF. The CDR3 nucleotides read TGTGCCAGCAGCACCCAGGGACTTCACTACGAGCAGTACTTC.

The chain employs TRBV20-1 and TRBJ2-3; unclear D gene. This CDR3 is built from 11 residues. Germline V gene data show CDR1 as DFQATT and CDR2 as SNEGSKA (reference sequence). V was shortened by 5 bases and J by 12 bases, with 15 bases between the two germline ends. The CDR3 spells CSAPKSGPQYF. CDR3 nucleotides: TGCAGTGCTCCCAAATCCGGGCCTCAGTATTTT.

The V and J genes are TRBV30 and TRBJ2-1, with TRBD1 matching over 7 bases. Germline V gene sequence: CDR1 GTSNPN, CDR2 SVGIG (reference sequence). CDR3 length: 14 amino acids. The ends lost 2 bases at V and 3 bases at J; junction bases unmatched: 4. Here the CDR3 DNA reads TGTGCCTGGAGTAGACGGGACAGCTACAATGAGCAGTTCTTC. Translated: CAWSRRDSYNEQFF.

The CDR3 region has the DNA TGTGCTTCCCAGCGACAAGAGCAGTACTTC. It specifies CASQRQEQYF. This chain connects TRBV19 to TRBJ2-7; D is unclear. The CDR3 covers 10 residues. CDR1 and CDR2 from the germline V gene are LNHDA and SQIVND (reference sequence).

The chain employs TRBV30 and TRBJ1-4, with a weak D call TRBD1 (5 bases). Germline CDR1 is GTSNPN and CDR2 is SVGIG (reference sequence). The CDR3 runs to 14 residues. V lost 0 bases to trimming and J lost 10 bases, with 15 bases between them. Here the CDR3 DNA reads TGTGCCTGGAGTGTAGGTACGGGGCTTGGAAAACTGTTTTTT. Translation gives CAWSVGTGLGKLFF.

The gene calls are TRBV2 and TRBJ2-5, with D maybe TRBD2 (6 bases). The CDR3 totals 14 residues. Germline loops: CDR1 SNHLY, CDR2 FYNNEI. V was clipped by 1 base and J by 5 bases, with 11 bases between them. CDR3 protein: CASSEEGRRETQYF. In DNA form, the CDR3 reads TGTGCCAGCAGTGAAGAGGGGAGGCGGGAGACCCAGTACTTC.

The chain joins TRBV6-5 to TRBJ2-2; D might be TRBD1 or TRBD2, each matching 5 bases. Germline V gene data show CDR1 as MNHEY and CDR2 as SVGAGI. Trimming took 6 bases from V and 4 from J, leaving 9 bases between them. CDR3 length: 13 residues. In nucleotides, the CDR3 is TGTGCCAGCAGACCCGGGACCACCGGGGAGCTGTTTTTT. As protein: CASRPGTTGELFF.

This clone was picked up many times. The chain joins TRBV11-2 to TRBJ2-2; 9 bases are a match to TRBD2. V shed 1 base and J 6 bases; nucleotides not matched to a gene: 0. Germline loops: CDR1 SGHAT, CDR2 FQNNGV. The CDR3 length is 14 residues. CDR3 sequence (DNA): TGTGCCAGCAGCTTAGGACTAGCGGCCGGGGAGCTGTTTTTT. Its protein product is CASSLGLAAGELFF.

This sequence joins TRBV29-1 and TRBJ2-7; D remains ambiguous. CDR1 and CDR2 (germline): SQVTM, ANQGSEA. The CDR3 spans 11 residues. Trimming took 3 bases from V and 2 from J, leaving 5 bases between them. The CDR3 DNA reads TGCAGCGTTGATTCCCCCTACGAGCAGTACTTC. It specifies CSVDSPYEQYF.

The rearrangement joins TRBV13 to TRBJ2-6, with D perhaps matching TRBD1 or TRBD2 (5 bases each). Germline CDR1 is PRHDT and CDR2 is FYEKMQ (reference sequence). The V end was cut by 5 bases, the J end by 0 bases, with 14 bases between. The CDR3 is 17 residues long. Written as DNA, the CDR3 is TGTGCCAGCAGCCCAAGGGACCCAAGCTCTGGGGCCAACGTCCTGACTTTC. This sequence encodes CASSPRDPSSGANVLTF.

V is TRBV30 and J is TRBJ1-2; 8 nucleotides line up with TRBD1. The CDR3 is made up of 11 amino acids. Germline V gene data show CDR1 as GTSNPN and CDR2 as SVGIG (reference sequence). Trimming took 7 bases from V and 8 from J; bases not matched to a gene: 6. CDR3: CAFEGQGGYTF. Written as DNA, the CDR3 is TGTGCCTTTGAAGGACAGGGAGGCTACACCTTC.

The chain joins TRBV30 to TRBJ1-4, with D possibly being TRBD1 (6 bases). The V gene lost 3 bases and the J gene lost 3 bases, with 14 bases spanning the gap. In germline, CDR1 is GTSNPN, CDR2 SVGIG (reference sequence). The CDR3 has 15 residues. CDR3 sequence reads: CAWSPTGRANEKLFF. Here the CDR3 DNA reads TGTGCCTGGAGCCCAACAGGGAGGGCTAATGAAAAACTGTTTTTT.

This clone was recorded a few times. The V gene is TRBV10-3, the J gene TRBJ2-4; D gene uncertain. V lost 3 bases, J lost 5 bases, and 14 bases lay in between. The germline CDR1 and CDR2 sequences are ENHRY and SYGVKD. The CDR3 contains 15 residues. DNA of the CDR3: TGTGCCATCAGTGACAGGATCGCCCCTGAAAACATTCAGTACTTC. Amino acids: CAISDRIAPENIQYF.

This clone was found once. The chain's CDR3 is CASSRGGSTTEAFF. The DNA of the CDR3 is TGTGCCAGCAGCCGGGGAGGCTCGACCACTGAAGCTTTCTTT. This rearrangement joins TRBV14 to TRBJ1-1; no reliable D call. The CDR3 contains 14 residues. Germline values: CDR1 SGHDN, CDR2 FVKESK. V lost 4 bases and J 4 bases, leaving 13 bases between the germline ends.

This clone was detected a few times. The chain carries TRBV29-1 and TRBJ2-5; weak D call: TRBD1 (5 bases). V lost 4 bases to trimming and J lost 4 bases, with 13 bases between them. Germline loops: CDR1 SQVTM, CDR2 ANQGSEA. This CDR3 contains 13 residues. In DNA form, the CDR3 reads TGCAGCGTTGCGGAGCAGGGCTTAGAGACCCAGTACTTC. Its protein product is CSVAEQGLETQYF. Using reference TRBV29-1 and TRBJ2-5 for the parts outside the CDR3, the full variable domain is SAVISQKPSRDICQRGTSLTIQCQVDSQVTMMFWYRQQPGQSLTLIATANQGSEATYESGFVIDKFPISRPNLTFSTLTVSNMSPEDSSIYLCSVAEQGLETQYFGPGTRLLVL.

This chain connects TRBV25-1 to TRBJ1-1; TRBD1 matches at 10 bases. V shed 6 bases, J shed 7 bases, and the junction held 8 bases outside the gene matches. The CDR3 is 14 amino acids. The germline CDR1 and CDR2 sequences are MGHDK and SYGVNS. Here the CDR3 DNA reads TGTGCCAGCAGAGCCGTGACAGGGGGCAATGAAGCTTTCTTT. This gives the protein CASRAVTGGNEAFF.

The chain recombines TRBV5-4 with TRBJ2-7, with no clear D. CDR1 and CDR2 from the germline V gene are SGHNT and YYREEE (reference sequence). V was cut by 3 bases and J by 3 bases, with 10 bases left in between. The CDR3 covers 13 residues. CDR3 residues: CASSYGDRYEQYF. The CDR3 region has the DNA TGTGCCAGCAGCTACGGAGACCGCTACGAGCAGTACTTC.

The chain carries TRBV29-1 and TRBJ1-1; D is unresolved. V lost 4 bases to trimming and J lost 10 bases, with 13 bases between them. Germline V gene sequence: CDR1 SQVTM, CDR2 ANQGSEA. This CDR3 has 11 amino acids. The CDR3, as DNA: TGCAGCGTTGTGTCGGGTTTTGGAGCTTTCTTT. Amino acids: CSVVSGFGAFF.

Points on this clone: This sample also contains other DNA sequences that code for the same CDR3. The chain links TRBV30 to TRBJ2-7; D might be TRBD2 (6 bases). The CDR3 has 12 amino acids. The V gene's germline CDR1 is GTSNPN and CDR2 SVGIG (reference sequence). Trimming stripped 0 bases from V and 4 bases from J, with 7 bases between. The CDR3 nucleotides read TGTGCCTGGAGTGTCGGAGGGTACGAGCAGTACTTC. Translated, it gives CAWSVGGYEQYF.

This clone has a handful of counts. V and J are TRBV7-8 and TRBJ2-2, with TRBD1 identical over 7 bases. Germline CDR1 reads SGHVS; CDR2 reads FQNEAQ. Trimming cost V 6 bases and J 3 bases; bases outside gene matches: 7. The CDR3 sequence is 15 residues long. The CDR3 protein is CASSPEGQHTGELFF. The CDR3 DNA is TGTGCCAGCAGTCCCGAGGGACAGCACACCGGGGAGCTGTTTTTT.

The rearrangement uses TRBV19 and TRBJ2-1; 8 nucleotides line up with TRBD1. The germline V gene encodes CDR1 LNHDA and CDR2 SQIVND (reference sequence). The junction had 6 bases not matched to a gene; V was cut back by 6 bases and J by 2 bases. This CDR3 has 15 amino acids. CDR3 sequence: CASRVTGEPYNEQFF. CDR3 sequence (DNA): TGTGCCAGTAGAGTGACAGGGGAGCCCTACAATGAGCAGTTCTTC.

The rearrangement joins TRBV20-1 to TRBJ1-2; no reliable D call. Germline values: CDR1 DFQATT, CDR2 SNEGSKA (reference sequence). The CDR3 length is 11 residues. V was pared by 6 bases and J by 3 bases, with 8 bases between. CDR3 protein: CSAPDYYGYTF. Here the CDR3 DNA reads TGCAGTGCCCCCGATTACTATGGCTACACCTTC.

The chain employs TRBV7-2 and TRBJ2-1; TRBD1 matches 8 bases. There are 16 residues in the CDR3. Germline CDR1 is SGHTA and CDR2 is FQGNSA. J was trimmed by 7 bases and V by 5 bases; bases with no gene match: 13. CDR3: CASSQGAAEARNEQFF. CDR3 nucleotide sequence: TGTGCCAGCAGCCAGGGGGCGGCGGAAGCGAGGAATGAGCAGTTCTTC.